This T cell receptor beta chain originates from a study of T cells after yellow fever vaccination. Generation of TCR cDNA used 5'RACE template switching (which added a universal primer site and UMIs). TCRdb redid the calling of the 5' RACE reads with MiXCR, one entry per CDR3 protein. Among 300,000 to 350,000 distinct CDR3 sequences, about 4.5% were seen once, and the ten largest hold roughly a fifth. This clonotype was counted a few times. Trimming stripped 4 bases from V and 8 bases from J, with 18 bases between. There are 15 residues in the CDR3. Germline V gene lookup returns CDR1 LGHNA and CDR2 YSLEER.

The specimen was PBMCs, collected 15 days after the yellow fever booster vaccination. The chain has TRBV4-3 and TRBJ2-4, with D possibly being TRBD1 (6 bases). The sequence came from a man between 18 and 29 years old who received the YFV17D yellow fever vaccine. The CDR3 coding sequence is TGCGCCAGCAGCCGAGATTACAGGGTGGGGGACATTCAGTACTTC. Translating gives CASSRDYRVGDIQYF.